The present T cell receptor beta chain was sequenced within a study of vaccination and CD4 T cells after COVID-19. Study-wide background: Each control culture was treated with a CEFX pool, an HIV-1 Nef pool, or no peptide.

V dropped 4 bases and J dropped 4 bases, with 16 bases sitting between them. This CDR3 is 15 amino acids long. CDR1 and CDR2 from the germline V gene are LNHDA and SQIVND (reference sequence). Stated treatment: roughly 11-day PBMC culture with coronavirus spike peptide pools or control peptides (ViraFEST assay). From the unexposed donor, CD4+ T cells were collected ahead of the COVID-19 pandemic (2011-2018). Following expansion of antigen-specific T cells with peptide pools, ViraFEST then sequenced TCRs. About this clonotype itself: Its cognate antigen is unknown.

At the Johns Hopkins FTIC core, DNA taken from cultured CD4+ T cells was sequenced by way of the Oncomine TCR Beta short-read assay. After culture, CD4+ T cells served as the source for genomic DNA extraction. TCRdb analysed the PCR reads with MiXCR anew, one entry per CDR3 protein. The data hold 9,500 or so distinct CDR3 sequences, with 25% to 30% observed a single time. Broader study findings: The rise in median SARS-CoV-2-reactive clonotypes, from around 20 to 38, was not significant.

Input material: CD4+ T cells from blood, cultured in vitro. The rearrangement links TRBV19 to TRBJ1-2; no reliable D call. The TCR comes from a human donor in good health. The CDR3, as DNA: TGTGCCAGTAGTAACTCCGCGTCCTCTAGCTATGGCTACACCTTC. Translating gives CASSNSASSSYGYTF.